These 21 T cell receptor beta chains came from one sample sequenced in a study of blood T cell repertoires in COVID-19. Produced via immunoSEQ multiplex PCR; TCRdb's table is partial and in-frame only. The sample gives some 80,000 clones, roughly 84% of which show up once; about 20% is in the top ten. Specimen: peripheral blood. The source of these receptors is a woman of 80 years or more in a cohort sampled during active or convalescent COVID-19.

This rearrangement joins TRBV27 to TRBJ2-3; 8 positions agree with TRBD2. Looked up from germline, CDR1 is MNHEY and CDR2 is SMNVEV (reference sequence). V dropped 7 bases and J dropped 2; count of bases not matched to a gene: 14. CDR3 length equals 17 residues. CDR3 in amino acids: CASNPGMAGGPTDTQYF. In nucleotides, the CDR3 is TGTGCCAGCAACCCTGGCATGGCGGGAGGTCCCACAGATACGCAGTATTTT.

This CDR3 is CASSMRTGGSGELFF. In DNA form, the CDR3 reads TGTGCCAGTAGTATGCGGACAGGGGGGAGCGGGGAGCTGTTTTTT. This chain uses TRBV19 with TRBJ2-2, with 10 bases aligning to TRBD1. Germline V gene lookup returns CDR1 LNHDA and CDR2 SQIVND (reference sequence). The CDR3 length is 15 residues. V dropped 3 bases and J dropped 7; count of bases not matched to a gene: 5.

The chain carries TRBV28 and TRBJ1-1; no clear D gene. Trimming removed 3 bases at V and 9 bases at J, with 11 bases between. This CDR3 is built from 12 residues. The germline V gene has CDR1 MDHEN and CDR2 SYDVKM. CDR3 nucleotide sequence: TGTGCCAGCAGTTTTATGGAGTCAAAAGCTTTCTTT. It codes for CASSFMESKAFF.

V and J are TRBV27 and TRBJ2-2; 10 bases fit TRBD1. The CDR3 is made up of 17 amino acids. V lost 10 bases to trimming and J lost 3 bases; unmatched junction nucleotides: 14. The germline gives CDR1 MNHEY, CDR2 SMNVEV (reference sequence). In nucleotides, the CDR3 is TGTGCCACCTTCCCGGTACCGGGACAGGGGTACACCGGGGAGCTGTTTTTT. Its translation: CATFPVPGQGYTGELFF.

This clone appeared a single time. The chain joins TRBV10-2 to TRBJ2-2, with 15 nucleotides matching TRBD2. With 3 bases clipped from V and 3 bases from J, the junction kept 8 bases outside the gene matches. Germline lookup yields CDR1 WSHSY and CDR2 SAAADI. This CDR3 has 19 residues. The CDR3 region is CASSDRGLAGGPYTGELFF. The CDR3 nucleotides are TGCGCCAGCAGTGACCGGGGACTAGCGGGAGGCCCTTACACCGGGGAGCTGTTTTTT.

The V and J genes are TRBV9 and TRBJ1-1; TRBD1 aligns across 9 bases. V was clipped by 0 bases and J by 8 bases; unmatched bases: 5. The CDR3 covers 14 residues. The germline V gene has CDR1 SGDLS and CDR2 YYNGEE. In nucleotides, the CDR3 is TGTGCCAGCAGCGTAGGGATGGGGACAGGGGAAGCTTTCTTT. Translating gives CASSVGMGTGEAFF.

The V call is TRBV14, the J call TRBJ1-2; TRBD1 is a possible D gene (6 bases). The CDR3 covers 16 residues. CDR1 and CDR2 (germline): SGHDN, FVKESK. Trimming removed 1 base at V and 6 bases at J, with 18 bases between. CDR3 in DNA: TGTGCCAGCAGCCAAGTAACTCCCGGACAGCTTGATGGCTACACCTTC. Encoded protein: CASSQVTPGQLDGYTF.

The CDR3 DNA follows: TGTGCCACCAGTGGGCCCGAGGGGGCGGTCACTGAAGCTTTCTTT. This translates into CATSGPEGAVTEAFF. The chain has TRBV24-1 and TRBJ1-1; 7 bases match TRBD1. The CDR3 consists of 15 residues. In germline, CDR1 is KGHDR, CDR2 SFDVKD. V lost 5 bases and J lost 4; bases outside the gene matches: 9.

This rearrangement joins TRBV28 to TRBJ2-3; the match to TRBD2 covers 9 bases. This CDR3 has 12 residues. V lost 3 bases and J lost 13; bases outside the gene matches: 5. Germline V lookup: CDR1 MDHEN, CDR2 SYDVKM. The CDR3 DNA sequence: TGTGCCAGCAGTTTCGGGGTAGCGGGAGAGTATTTT. This sequence encodes CASSFGVAGEYF.

This clone has only a few counts. This rearrangement joins TRBV30 to TRBJ1-6; 7 bases match TRBD1. In germline, CDR1 is GTSNPN, CDR2 SVGIG (reference sequence). The junction had 5 bases not matched to a gene; V was cut back by 2 bases and J by 7 bases. The CDR3 is made up of 14 amino acids. CDR3 nucleotide sequence: TGTGCCTGGAGTCAAGGGACAGACAATTCACCCCTCCACTTT. Its translation: CAWSQGTDNSPLHF.

The chain is built from TRBV12-3 or TRBV12-4 and TRBJ2-7; possible D gene TRBD2, 5 bases. This CDR3 is built from 12 residues. Between the trimmed V and J ends, which lost 11 bases and 1 base, there was a span of 12 bases. For the CDR3, the DNA is TGTGCCGCCGCCAGGACTTCCTACGAGCAGTACGTC. It encodes CAAARTSYEQYV.

The chain links TRBV7-3 to TRBJ2-2; D gene unclear. Per germline, CDR1 SGHTA and CDR2 FQGTGA. CDR3 length equals 16 residues. The ends were cut back, 1 base at V and 3 bases at J, with 12 bases in the middle. The CDR3 DNA sequence: TGTGCCAGCAGCTTAATGCCAGGTGCTTACACCGGGGAGCTGTTTTTT. It codes for CASSLMPGAYTGELFF.

The J gene is TRBJ1-6, the V gene TRBV27; tentative D call: TRBD1 (5 bases). The CDR3 is made up of 17 amino acids. From germline, CDR1 is MNHEY and CDR2 SMNVEV (reference sequence). Deletions cut 6 bases from V and 10 bases from J, with 25 bases between. The CDR3 nucleotides read TGTGCCAGCAGCCCCGCCGTAGGGCAGGGTTTTAGGTCACCCCTCCACTTT. Amino acids: CASSPAVGQGFRSPLHF.

The chain uses TRBV6-5 and TRBJ2-1; TRBD2 might be the D (5 bases). Germline CDR1 reads MNHEY; CDR2 reads SVGAGI. This CDR3 contains 13 residues. V lost 6 bases, J lost 9 bases, and 15 bases lay in between. The DNA of the CDR3 is TGTGCCAGCAGCAACACCCCAGCGGCTGAGCAGTTCTTC. Its protein is CASSNTPAAEQFF.

The rearrangement uses TRBV19 and TRBJ1-5, with a tentative D call TRBD1 (6 bases). CDR3 length: 16 residues. Per germline, CDR1 LNHDA and CDR2 SQIVND (reference sequence). Between the trimmed V and J ends, which lost 3 bases and 3 bases, there was a span of 15 bases. The CDR3 spells CASSIGGPPHNQPQHF. CDR3 DNA sequence: TGTGCCAGTAGTATCGGGGGGCCACCGCACAATCAGCCCCAGCATTTT.

The CDR3 region has the DNA TGTGCCTGGAGTGTACAAGGGGGCGATCAGCCCCAGCATTTT. Translation: CAWSVQGGDQPQHF. The V gene is TRBV30, the J gene TRBJ1-5, with 7 bases that match TRBD1. CDR3 length: 14 residues. V trimming: 0 bases; J trimming: 5 bases; junction bases outside the gene matches: 4. The germline gives CDR1 GTSNPN, CDR2 SVGIG (reference sequence). The complete variable domain, with remaining parts taken from reference TRBV30 and TRBJ1-5, reads SQTIHQWPATLVQPVGSPLSLECTVEGTSNPNLYWYRQAAGRGLQLLFYSVGIGQISSEVPQNLSASRPQDRQFILSSKKLLLSDSGFYLCAWSVQGGDQPQHFGDGTRLSIL.

The chain is built from TRBV11-3 and TRBJ2-1; 12 bases align to TRBD1. The CDR3 runs to 17 residues. Losses at the gene ends were 0 bases for V and 7 bases for J; bases not matched to a gene: 7. Per the germline V gene, CDR1 is SGHNT and CDR2 is YENEEA. In nucleotides, the CDR3 is TGTGCCAGCAGCTTAGATGGAGGGGACAGGGGGCGTAATGAGCAGTTCTTC. It specifies CASSLDGGDRGRNEQFF. Filled out from reference TRBV11-3 and TRBJ2-1, the complete variable domain reads EAGVVQSPRYKIIEKKQPVAFWCNPISGHNTLYWYLQNLGQGPELLIRYENEEAVDDSQLPKDRFSAERLKGVDSTLKIQPAELGDSAVYLCASSLDGGDRGRNEQFFGPGTRLTVL.

The chain links TRBV28 to TRBJ2-5, with D maybe TRBD2 (7 bases). Germline V gives CDR1 MDHEN, CDR2 SYDVKM. There are 16 residues in the CDR3. V dropped 6 bases and J dropped 4 bases, with 21 bases sitting between them. DNA for the CDR3: TGTGCCAGCAGGGGGGCTCTGGGACTACCGGGAGAGACCCAGTACTTC. It codes for CASRGALGLPGETQYF.

The rearrangement links TRBV21-1 to TRBJ2-7; no DNA check was done on the table's D call, TRBD2. TRBV21-1 has pseudogene status. This CDR3 has 14 residues. CDR3 sequence reads: CASSSTGLAGEQYV. For the CDR3, the DNA is TGTGCCAGCAGCTCGACGGGACTAGCAGGCGAGCAGTACGTC.

This clone was picked up one time. The chain recombines TRBV11-2 with TRBJ1-3; tentative D call: TRBD1 (5 bases). The CDR3 runs to 13 residues. Germline V gives CDR1 SGHAT, CDR2 FQNNGV. V was shortened by 6 bases and J by 2 bases, with 8 bases between the two germline ends. The CDR3 sequence is CASSLDTGNTIYF. For the CDR3, the DNA is TGTGCCAGCAGTTTGGACACTGGAAACACCATATATTTT.

The chain joins TRBV3-1 (or the pseudogene TRBV3-2) to TRBJ2-7; unclear D gene. Germline loops: CDR1 LGHDT, CDR2 YNNKEL (reference sequence). The CDR3 totals 12 residues. The V end was cut by 2 bases, the J end by 5 bases, with 7 bases between. The CDR3 is CASSQTGHEQYV. CDR3 nucleotide sequence: TGTGCCAGCAGCCAAACTGGGCACGAGCAGTACGTC.